The sequence of this T cell receptor beta chain was determined in a study of OX40 agonist ivuxolimab in advanced cancers. Profiling relied on immunoSEQ multiplex PCR, and the TCRdb table lists in-frame clones only, not all of them. Here the sample spans 55,000 to 65,000 clones, approximately 90% being singletons. The CDR3 extends over 14 amino acids. The V and J ends lost 8 bases and 8 bases, in that order; junction bases with no gene match: 10. CDR1 is MDHEN and CDR2 is SYDVKM in the germline V gene. Material: CD4+ or CD8+ T cells sorted from blood, obtained in a trial of the OX40 agonist ivuxolimab. The V call is TRBV28, the J call TRBJ2-1, with 9 bases aligning to TRBD2. This clonotype originated in an adult with an advanced solid tumor such as melanoma, head and neck, liver or kidney cancer. The CDR3 DNA reads as TGTGCCAGCGCGACTAGCGGAGTCTTCGATGAGCAGTTCTTC. This translates into CASATSGVFDEQFF.